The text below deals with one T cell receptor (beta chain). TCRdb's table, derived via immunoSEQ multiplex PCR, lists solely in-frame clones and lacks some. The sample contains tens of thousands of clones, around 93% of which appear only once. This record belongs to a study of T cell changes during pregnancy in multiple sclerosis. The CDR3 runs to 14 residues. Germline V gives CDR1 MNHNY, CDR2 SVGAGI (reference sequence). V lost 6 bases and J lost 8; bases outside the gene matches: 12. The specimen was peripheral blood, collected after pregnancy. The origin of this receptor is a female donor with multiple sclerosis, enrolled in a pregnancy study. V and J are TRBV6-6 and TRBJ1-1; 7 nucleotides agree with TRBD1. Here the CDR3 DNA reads TGTGCCAGCAGCAGACCAGGGGGTTTATCGGAAGCTTTCTTT. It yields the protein CASSRPGGLSEAFF.